The 31 T cell receptor beta chains in this list originate from one sample, sequenced in a study of cytomegalovirus exposure and HLA in healthy donors listed by TCRdb under 2017. The library was made by the immunoSEQ multiplex PCR assay. For the multiplex PCR, a mixture combining 60 forward primers for TCR Vbeta segments and 13 reverse primers for TCR Jbeta segments was used. TCRdb carries this immuneACCESS record with in-frame sequences only. Its versions omit some clonotypes, under half of them owing to an unresolved V gene in the studies checked, with the rest unexplained. The sample table records 150,000 to 200,000 clones; approximately 90% of these occur just once. Roughly 0.98% of the sample is taken by the ten largest. Sequencing was done on a sample of PBMCs. The receptors were gathered from a boy younger than 10 in good health and CMV-seronegative.

The chain links TRBV10-3 to TRBJ2-1; 7 bases agree with TRBD2. Per germline, CDR1 ENHRY and CDR2 SYGVKD. V was pared by 2 bases and J by 4 bases, with 5 bases of the junction left unmatched. The CDR3 is 15 amino acids. The DNA for the CDR3 is TGTGCCATCAGTGAGGGTCTAGCGGCTTACAATGAGCAGTTCTTC. Amino acid sequence: CAISEGLAAYNEQFF.

On this clone: One end of the junction does not line up with germline, which may come from a read error. This sequence joins TRBV6-5 and TRBJ1-1; D possibly corresponds to TRBD1 (5 bases). The CDR3 consists of 11 residues. Germline V lookup: CDR1 MNHEY, CDR2 SVGAGI. The CDR3 loop is CASTDGREGFF. Written as DNA, the CDR3 is TGTGCCAGCACGGACGGCAGGGAAGGTTTCTTT.

The chain has TRBV5-1 and TRBJ2-7; perhaps TRBD1 as D (5 bases). Germline V gene lookup returns CDR1 SGHRS and CDR2 YFSETQ. V was clipped by 0 bases and J by 6 bases, with 10 bases between them. There are 13 residues in the CDR3. The CDR3 sequence: CASSLGQGGEQYF. CDR3 sequence (DNA): TGCGCCAGCAGCTTGGGGCAGGGTGGCGAGCAGTACTTC.

The chain employs TRBV18 and TRBJ2-5, with 10 nucleotides matching TRBD2. V gave up 3 bases and J gave up 5 bases; unmatched junction bases: 24. Germline values: CDR1 KGHSH, CDR2 LQKENI. The CDR3 runs 21 residues. CDR3 in DNA: TGTGCCAGCTCACCCGGAGGCCTCGATAGAGCGGGAGGGCCTTTGAGGGAGACCCAGTACTTC. Translation: CASSPGGLDRAGGPLRETQYF.

The rearrangement joins TRBV30 to TRBJ1-1; D remains unclear. The CDR3 has 13 amino acids. CDR1 GTSNPN and CDR2 SVGIG come from the germline V gene (reference sequence). The ends were cut back, 2 bases at V and 1 base at J, with 8 bases in the middle. CDR3 nucleotides: TGTGCCTGGAGTAGGCAGGCGAACACTGAAGCTTTCTTT. This codes for CAWSRQANTEAFF.

This clone was seen only a few times. J is TRBJ2-7 and V is TRBV5-1, with D hard to call. The germline CDR1 and CDR2 sequences are SGHRS and YFSETQ. With 0 bases removed from V and 5 bases from J, the gap between germline ends came to 6 bases. This CDR3 has 12 residues. CDR3 amino acids: CASSLVFDEQYF. In DNA form, the CDR3 reads TGCGCCAGCAGCTTGGTTTTCGACGAGCAGTACTTC.

As to this clone: Germline is not matched at one junction end, which may reflect a read error. The chain uses TRBV9 and TRBJ2-1; 10 bases align to TRBD2. The CDR3 consists of 15 residues. Germline assignment: CDR1 SGDLS and CDR2 YYNGEE. In nucleotides, the CDR3 is TGTGCCAGCAACGTAGCGGGGGGTCTCGACAATGAGCAGTTCTTC. Translated: CASNVAGGLDNEQFF.

The rearrangement uses TRBV19 and TRBJ1-4, with 7 bases fitting TRBD1. The CDR3 runs to 21 residues. From germline, CDR1 is LNHDA and CDR2 SQIVND (reference sequence). V was pared by 4 bases and J by 8 bases, with 28 bases of the junction left unmatched. CDR3 protein: CASSSIPGQRPLRRGNEKLFF. The CDR3 DNA sequence: TGTGCCAGTAGTAGCATTCCGGGACAGCGACCTTTGAGACGAGGGAACGAAAAACTGTTTTTT.

V usage is TRBV29-1 and J usage is TRBJ2-1, with 11 nucleotides matching TRBD2. The V gene's germline CDR1 is SQVTM and CDR2 ANQGSEA. This CDR3 region has 14 residues. V dropped 4 bases and J dropped 10; count of bases not matched to a gene: 9. The CDR3 loop reads CSVGRRLAGPEQFF. Here the CDR3 DNA reads TGCAGCGTTGGGCGAAGACTAGCGGGGCCAGAGCAGTTCTTC.

This clone was picked up a small number of times. The V and J genes are TRBV7-9 and TRBJ1-3; D is unresolved. Germline-derived CDR1 and CDR2 are SEHNR and FQNEAQ (reference sequence). The germline V and J ends were trimmed by 7 bases and 8 bases, with 9 bases remaining between them. The CDR3 length is 11 residues. CDR3 DNA sequence: TGTGCCAGCACCCCGGCGGACACCATATATTTT. It translates to CASTPADTIYF.

V and J are TRBV2 and TRBJ2-7; TRBD1 matches 12 bases. The length of the CDR3 is 16 residues. Germline V CDR1 and CDR2: SNHLY, FYNNEI. With V trimmed by 6 bases and J by 4 bases, 10 bases remained unmatched. The CDR3 nucleotides are TGTGCCAGCAGCAATCCGGGACAGGGGGCTGGTTACGAGCAGTACTTC. It codes for CASSNPGQGAGYEQYF.

The chain couples TRBV28 to TRBJ2-5; TRBD1 matches 7 bases. The V gene end was trimmed by 6 bases and the J gene end by 3 bases; junction bases not matched to a gene: 4. CDR1 MDHEN and CDR2 SYDVKM come from the germline V gene. This CDR3 region has 13 residues. The CDR3 nucleotides read TGTGCCAGCAGGAAGACAGGGAAAGAGACCCAGTACTTC. Protein product: CASRKTGKETQYF.

The V and J genes are TRBV27 and TRBJ1-2; 8 nucleotides agree with TRBD1. This CDR3 is 14 amino acids long. The junction had 5 bases not matched to a gene; V was cut back by 6 bases and J by 2 bases. Germline CDR1 reads MNHEY; CDR2 reads SMNVEV (reference sequence). As DNA, the CDR3 is TGTGCCAGCAGAAGGACAGGGTCGAACTATGGCTACACCTTC. Encoded protein: CASRRTGSNYGYTF.

This sequence joins TRBV27 and TRBJ1-1; D is uncertain. This CDR3 spans 13 amino acids. Germline V gene lookup returns CDR1 MNHEY and CDR2 SMNVEV (reference sequence). Trimming removed 6 bases from V and 8 bases from J, with 16 bases in between. The CDR3 sequence: CASRGPMNFEAFF. DNA of the CDR3: TGTGCCAGCAGGGGCCCTATGAATTTCGAAGCTTTCTTT.

V usage is TRBV6-5 and J usage is TRBJ2-5; TRBD2 matches 8 bases. With the DNA end fitting TRBJ2-7 better, the J assignment may be wrong. The CDR3 runs to 15 residues. Germline V gene sequence: CDR1 MNHEY, CDR2 SVGAGI. The DNA of the CDR3 is TGTGCCAGCAGAGGCCGGGGGGGCAGCGCCTACGAGCAGTACTTC. As protein: CASRGRGGSAYEQYF.

The genes are TRBV28 and TRBJ1-1; TRBD1 is a possible D gene (5 bases). V shed 2 bases and J shed 11 bases, with 18 bases lying between them. Germline assignment: CDR1 MDHEN and CDR2 SYDVKM. The CDR3 covers 14 residues. The CDR3 sequence is CASSLSGEGWAAFF. CDR3 nucleotide sequence: TGTGCCAGCAGTTTAAGCGGGGAGGGGTGGGCGGCTTTCTTT.

V is TRBV11-2 and J is TRBJ2-2; D might be TRBD2 (5 bases). V lost 3 bases and J lost 6, with 11 bases in between. Germline V gene data show CDR1 as SGHAT and CDR2 as FQNNGV. The CDR3 has 14 residues. The CDR3, as DNA: TGTGCCAGCAGCTTTAGGCTAGCATCCGGGGAGCTGTTTTTT. This sequence encodes CASSFRLASGELFF. Using reference TRBV11-2 and TRBJ2-2 for the parts outside the CDR3, the full variable domain is EAGVAQSPRYKIIEKRQSVAFWCNPISGHATLYWYQQILGQGPKLLIQFQNNGVVDDSQLPKDRFSAERLKGVDSTLKIQPAKLEDSAVYLCASSFRLASGELFFGEGSRLTVL.

The chain has TRBV4-1 and TRBJ2-5; 11 nucleotides line up with TRBD1. The DNA end is more similar to TRBJ2-7, so the J call may be wrong. CDR1 MGHRA and CDR2 YSYEKL come from the germline V gene. The CDR3 covers 15 residues. The CDR3 here is CASSQPGQGVYEQYF. CDR3 nucleotides: TGCGCCAGCAGCCAGCCGGGACAGGGGGTTTACGAGCAGTACTTC.

V gene TRBV28 combines with J gene TRBJ2-3; D uncertain. Germline loops: CDR1 MDHEN, CDR2 SYDVKM. The CDR3 runs 15 residues. The germline V and J ends were trimmed by 5 bases and 2 bases, with 14 bases remaining between them. The CDR3 spells CASSPYRRYTDTQYF. The CDR3 DNA sequence: TGTGCCAGCAGTCCATATCGGCGGTACACAGATACGCAGTATTTT.

The chain links TRBV7-2 to TRBJ2-5, with 16 bases matching TRBD2. V shed 4 bases and J 5 bases; nucleotides not matched to a gene: 4. This CDR3 is 16 amino acids long. Germline V gene sequence: CDR1 SGHTA, CDR2 FQGNSA. CDR3 bases: TGTGCCAGCAGCTCGGGACTAGCGGGGGGGCAGGAGACCCAGTACTTC. Translation: CASSSGLAGGQETQYF.

This clone was observed once. The chain couples TRBV19 to TRBJ2-5; D is possibly TRBD2 (6 bases). The length of the CDR3 is 15 residues. Looked up from germline, CDR1 is LNHDA and CDR2 is SQIVND (reference sequence). Deletions cut 4 bases from V and 1 base from J, with 13 bases between. As DNA, the CDR3 is TGTGCCAGTAGTAGGATCAACGGGGGCCAAGAGACCCAGTACTTC. Protein product: CASSRINGGQETQYF.

The chain combines TRBV28 with TRBJ1-1; tentative D call: TRBD1 (5 bases). The CDR3 length is 13 residues. Germline loops: CDR1 MDHEN, CDR2 SYDVKM. V gave up 8 bases and J gave up 4 bases, with 14 bases separating them. CDR3: CASGAVRVTEAFF. For the CDR3, the DNA is TGTGCCAGCGGGGCGGTCAGGGTCACTGAAGCTTTCTTT.

CDR3 nucleotide sequence: TGTGCCAGTAGTAAGACCGCAGGTCTACTGTACAATGAGCAGTTCTTC. Translating gives CASSKTAGLLYNEQFF. This chain uses TRBV19 with TRBJ2-1; D remains ambiguous. The CDR3 extends over 16 amino acids. CDR1 and CDR2 from the germline V gene are LNHDA and SQIVND (reference sequence). V was shortened by 4 bases and J by 4 bases, with 17 bases between the two germline ends.

The chain is built from TRBV18 and TRBJ2-5, with a possible D match to TRBD1 (6 bases). Germline assignment: CDR1 KGHSH and CDR2 LQKENI. The CDR3 has 14 residues. V dropped 0 bases and J dropped 3 bases, with 8 bases sitting between them. The CDR3 DNA follows: TGTGCCAGCTCACCACCGGCAGGGGAAGAGACCCAGTACTTC. Amino acids: CASSPPAGEETQYF.

This chain links TRBV4-2 with TRBJ2-3; 8 bases align to TRBD2. CDR1 LGHNA and CDR2 YNFKEQ come from the germline V gene. Trimming took 1 base from V and 6 from J; bases not matched to a gene: 6. This CDR3 is 15 amino acids long. CDR3 nucleotide sequence: TGTGCCAGCAGCCAAGTGGAAGCGGGGGTGGATACGCAGTATTTT. It is translated as CASSQVEAGVDTQYF.

Details on this clone: One junction end disagrees with the germline gene, perhaps due to a read error. The genes are TRBV7-9 and TRBJ2-1, with 11 bases lining up with TRBD1. Looked up from germline, CDR1 is SEHNR and CDR2 is FQNEAQ (reference sequence). CDR3 length equals 14 residues. The CDR3 protein is CSSSYSGTGGEQFF. The CDR3 coding sequence is TGTTCCAGCAGCTATTCCGGGACAGGGGGTGAGCAGTTCTTC.

The chain employs TRBV5-1 and TRBJ2-1; TRBD2 aligns across 8 bases. The CDR3 extends over 15 amino acids. Germline V lookup: CDR1 SGHRS, CDR2 YFSETQ. V was pared by 4 bases and J by 6 bases, with 9 bases of the junction left unmatched. The chain's CDR3 is CASSLIAGHLNEQFF. The CDR3 coding sequence is TGCGCCAGCAGCCTAATAGCGGGGCATCTCAATGAGCAGTTCTTC.

The chain has TRBV19 and TRBJ2-1, with 11 positions matching TRBD1. Germline loops: CDR1 LNHDA, CDR2 SQIVND (reference sequence). The trim removed 3 bases at V and 3 bases at J, leaving 1 base unmatched. CDR3 size: 15 residues. This chain's CDR3 is CASSMGQGGYNEQFF. The CDR3 region has the DNA TGTGCCAGTAGTATGGGACAGGGGGGCTACAATGAGCAGTTCTTC.

This clone has only a few counts. This rearrangement joins TRBV7-9 to TRBJ2-5, with unresolved D. This CDR3 has 12 amino acids. CDR1 is SEHNR, CDR2 FQNEAQ, per germline (reference sequence). V was pared by 0 bases and J by 4 bases, with 3 bases between. This CDR3 is CASSLARETQYF. DNA for the CDR3: TGTGCCAGCAGCTTAGCGCGAGAGACCCAGTACTTC.

J is TRBJ2-1 and V is TRBV19; 7 nucleotides match TRBD1. From germline, CDR1 is LNHDA and CDR2 SQIVND (reference sequence). The length of the CDR3 is 13 residues. The V segment lost 5 bases and the J segment 13 bases; nucleotides outside the gene matches: 11. Here the CDR3 DNA reads TGTGCCAGTAGTCTACAACCGGGACAGCTACAGTTCTTC. Its translation is CASSLQPGQLQFF.

The V call is TRBV9, the J call TRBJ2-1; D might be TRBD1 (6 bases). The CDR3 covers 15 residues. The germline V gene encodes CDR1 SGDLS and CDR2 YYNGEE. The ends were cut back, 6 bases at V and 0 bases at J, with 13 bases in the middle. The CDR3 region is CASTQTGSSYNEQFF. The CDR3 coding sequence is TGTGCCAGCACCCAAACAGGGAGCTCCTACAATGAGCAGTTCTTC.